Following are 23 T cell receptor beta chains from one sample sequenced in a study of a mutant IDH1 vaccine in newly diagnosed glioma. Some clones are missing from TCRdb's copy, which holds only in-frame ones; the method was immunoSEQ multiplex PCR. This sample yields tens of thousands of clones, of which about 74% are seen a single time; roughly 4.7% belongs to the top ten. These receptors lack a known antigen. Time point indicated: week 35, safety follow-up. With topical imiquimod, each dose of the vaccine consisted of 300 ug of mutant IDH1 20-mer peptide. The material sequenced was PBMCs, taken from a glioma patient whose treatment included an IDH1 peptide vaccine. Every receptor here comes from a man aged 45-60 years with glioma.

The gene calls are TRBV18 and TRBJ2-6; no firm D call. V was pared by 6 bases and J by 2 bases, with 17 bases between. The CDR3 extends over 17 amino acids. Germline V gene data show CDR1 as KGHSH and CDR2 as LQKENI. The CDR3 loop is CASSVKSRGAGANVLTF. The CDR3 coding sequence is TGTGCCAGCTCTGTAAAGTCCCGCGGCGCTGGGGCCAACGTCCTGACTTTC. The variable domain in full, with the rest retrieved from reference TRBV18 and TRBJ2-6, is NAGVMQNPRHLVRRRGQEARLRCSPMKGHSHVYWYRQLPEEGLKFMVYLQKENIIDESGMPKERFSAEFPKEGPSILRIQQVVRGDSAAYFCASSVKSRGAGANVLTFGAGSRLTVL.

The chain joins TRBV5-6 to TRBJ2-7, with 7 positions matching TRBD2. Germline V gene sequence: CDR1 SGHDT, CDR2 YYEEEE. There are 16 residues in the CDR3. V lost 0 bases to trimming and J lost 1 base; unmatched junction nucleotides: 7. The CDR3 DNA sequence: TGTGCCAGCAGCTTGGTGGGTGGGGGGGGATCCTACGAGCAGTACTTC. This translates into CASSLVGGGGSYEQYF. Using reference TRBV5-6 and TRBJ2-7 for the parts outside the CDR3, the full variable domain is DAGVTQSPTHLIKTRGQQVTLRCSPKSGHDTVSWYQQALGQGPQFIFQYYEEEERQRGNFPDRFSGHQFPNYSSELNVNALLLGDSALYLCASSLVGGGGSYEQYFGPGTRLTVT.

The chain joins TRBV7-9 to TRBJ2-1, with 9 bases that match TRBD1. CDR3 size: 17 residues. Germline V lookup: CDR1 SEHNR, CDR2 FQNEAQ (reference sequence). V was clipped by 5 bases and J by 3 bases; unmatched bases: 11. CDR3 DNA: TGTGCCAGCAGCGCCCCTACAGGGGGCGCGGGCTACAATGAGCAGTTCTTC. Translation gives CASSAPTGGAGYNEQFF.

The count of this clone is one. The chain couples TRBV10-3 to TRBJ2-3, with TRBD2 matching over 8 bases. Germline loops: CDR1 ENHRY, CDR2 SYGVKD. After removal of 2 bases from V and 4 bases from J, the junction contained 5 bases not matched to a gene. The CDR3 contains 15 residues. The CDR3 sequence is CAISEKRGGADTQYF. CDR3 in DNA: TGTGCCATCAGTGAGAAACGGGGGGGTGCAGATACGCAGTATTTT.

The chain carries TRBV7-9 and TRBJ1-6; TRBD1 matches 7 bases. The V segment lost 5 bases and the J segment 9 bases; nucleotides outside the gene matches: 10. CDR3 length: 15 residues. The germline V gene has CDR1 SEHNR and CDR2 FQNEAQ (reference sequence). This CDR3 reads CASSETLGGPSPLHF. CDR3 in DNA: TGTGCCAGCAGCGAGACGCTAGGGGGCCCTTCACCCCTCCACTTT.

The rearrangement uses TRBV10-3 and TRBJ2-2; 11 bases fit TRBD2. V lost 7 bases to trimming and J lost 5 bases; unmatched junction nucleotides: 3. The CDR3 has 14 residues. Germline V gene sequence: CDR1 ENHRY, CDR2 SYGVKD. The CDR3 DNA sequence: TGTGCCATCAAGGGACTAGCGGATACCGGGGAGCTGTTTTTT. Translating gives CAIKGLADTGELFF.

This clone has just a few counts. The CDR3 region is CASSRQQGNPYEQYF. The CDR3 DNA follows: TGTGCCAGCAGTCGCCAACAGGGAAACCCCTACGAGCAGTACTTC. The chain carries TRBV13 and TRBJ2-7; D may be TRBD1 (6 bases). The CDR3 sequence is 15 residues long. CDR1 PRHDT and CDR2 FYEKMQ come from the germline V gene (reference sequence). V lost 6 bases and J lost 2, with 17 bases in between.

The chain uses TRBV30 and TRBJ1-1; D uncertain. Germline assignment: CDR1 GTSNPN and CDR2 SVGIG (reference sequence). There are 14 residues in the CDR3. V lost 0 bases and J lost 4, with 12 bases in between. The CDR3 sequence: CAWSVGGWGTEAFF. DNA of the CDR3: TGTGCCTGGAGTGTAGGAGGGTGGGGCACTGAAGCTTTCTTT.

The J gene is TRBJ2-7, the V gene TRBV6-5, with D perhaps matching TRBD2 (6 bases). The CDR3 loop spans 14 amino acids. Germline CDR1 and CDR2: MNHEY and SVGAGI. V dropped 2 bases and J dropped 3 bases, with 11 bases sitting between them. CDR3 sequence (DNA): TGTGCCAGCAGTTACAGGGGAGGCATCTACGAGCAGTACTTC. Translating it yields CASSYRGGIYEQYF.

The chain employs TRBV4-1 and TRBJ2-5; D is ambiguous. This CDR3 spans 14 amino acids. Germline V gene data show CDR1 as MGHRA and CDR2 as YSYEKL. With 1 base removed from V and 5 bases from J, the gap between germline ends came to 11 bases. The CDR3 protein is CASSQGTPEETQYF. DNA of the CDR3: TGCGCCAGCAGCCAAGGTACACCCGAGGAGACCCAGTACTTC.

The chain employs TRBV29-1 and TRBJ2-7; D is uncertain. V lost 2 bases and J 5 bases, leaving 10 bases between the germline ends. The CDR3 contains 12 residues. CDR1 is SQVTM and CDR2 is ANQGSEA in the germline V gene. The CDR3 DNA sequence: TGCAGCGTTGAATCCAGCTTCGACGAGCAGTACTTC. Translation gives CSVESSFDEQYF.

This clone is labeled as medium-sized. The rearrangement joins TRBV30 to TRBJ2-1, with D unresolved. V lost 7 bases to trimming and J lost 15 bases, with 16 bases between them. Germline V gene sequence: CDR1 GTSNPN, CDR2 SVGIG (reference sequence). The CDR3 consists of 10 residues. The CDR3 spells CALDMVGWFF. The CDR3 DNA reads TGTGCCTTGGATATGGTAGGGTGGTTCTTC.

The V and J genes are TRBV7-2 and TRBJ1-1, with D possibly being TRBD1 (5 bases). The CDR3 length is 12 residues. Trimming removed 5 bases from V and 11 bases from J, with 15 bases in between. The V gene's germline CDR1 is SGHTA and CDR2 FQGNSA. This chain's CDR3 is CASSDSGIRAFF. The CDR3 DNA follows: TGTGCCAGCAGCGACAGTGGGATAAGGGCTTTCTTT.

This clone was seen only a few times. The chain couples TRBV14 to TRBJ2-1; 8 nucleotides line up with TRBD1. Losses at the gene ends were 4 bases for V and 8 bases for J; bases not matched to a gene: 13. The CDR3 loop spans 16 amino acids. Per germline, CDR1 SGHDN and CDR2 FVKESK. CDR3 sequence (DNA): TGTGCCAGCAGCCTAAGAACGGGACAGGTGATCTATGAGCAGTTCTTC. Protein: CASSLRTGQVIYEQFF.

The chain carries TRBV6-5 and TRBJ2-1; 7 bases map to TRBD2. Germline V gene data show CDR1 as MNHEY and CDR2 as SVGAGI. The V and J ends lost 4 bases and 2 bases, in that order; junction bases with no gene match: 8. The CDR3 consists of 16 residues. The CDR3 DNA reads TGTGCCAGCAGTTGGGGGGGGGAATACCCCTACAATGAGCAGTTCTTC. Translating it yields CASSWGGEYPYNEQFF.

This clone was seen a single time. The V gene is TRBV9, the J gene TRBJ2-1, with TRBD2 identical over 12 bases. This CDR3 comprises 14 residues. In germline, CDR1 is SGDLS, CDR2 YYNGEE. Germline trimming cut 4 bases from V and 10 bases from J; bases unmatched to any gene: 6. The CDR3 nucleotides are TGTGCCAGCAGCTCAGGACTAGCGGGGAGCGAGCAGTTCTTC. It yields the protein CASSSGLAGSEQFF.

The chain links TRBV5-4 to TRBJ1-2, with 9 bases fitting TRBD1. The germline V gene has CDR1 SGHNT and CDR2 YYREEE (reference sequence). Unmatched junction bases numbered 5, after V lost 3 bases and J lost 2 bases. CDR3 size: 15 residues. The CDR3 loop is CASSSGQGRNYGYTF. The CDR3, as DNA: TGTGCCAGCAGCTCGGGACAGGGCCGGAACTATGGCTACACCTTC.

This sequence joins TRBV27 and TRBJ2-7; D ambiguous. This CDR3 has 13 amino acids. The germline CDR1 and CDR2 sequences are MNHEY and SMNVEV (reference sequence). The V gene lost 4 bases and the J gene lost 5 bases, with 12 bases spanning the gap. The CDR3 coding sequence is TGTGCCAGCAGTTCCCTCCTATACCACGAGCAGTACTTC. Encoded protein: CASSSLLYHEQYF.

The chain combines TRBV11-2 with TRBJ1-5; D is possibly TRBD1 (6 bases). CDR3 length: 15 amino acids. From germline, CDR1 is SGHAT and CDR2 FQNNGV. With 5 bases removed from V and 6 bases from J, the gap between germline ends came to 17 bases. The DNA of the CDR3 is TGTGCCAGCAGCCTAGGGGGAGGGTTTGGTCAGCCCCAGCATTTT. Encoded protein: CASSLGGGFGQPQHF.

The gene calls are TRBV5-1 and TRBJ2-1; either TRBD1 or TRBD2 may supply D (5 bases each). This CDR3 is 13 amino acids long. The V gene lost 4 bases and the J gene lost 7 bases, with 12 bases spanning the gap. The germline V gene has CDR1 SGHRS and CDR2 YFSETQ. CDR3 region: CASSPGPGNEQFF. CDR3 DNA sequence: TGCGCCAGCAGCCCGGGGCCGGGGAATGAGCAGTTCTTC. Filled out from reference TRBV5-1 and TRBJ2-1, the complete variable domain reads KAGVTQTPRYLIKTRGQQVTLSCSPISGHRSVSWYQQTPGQGLQFLFEYFSETQRNKGNFPGRFSGRQFSNSRSEMNVSTLELGDSALYLCASSPGPGNEQFFGPGTRLTVL.

V gene TRBV7-2 combines with J gene TRBJ1-1; tentatively, D is TRBD1 (6 bases). Germline V gene sequence: CDR1 SGHTA, CDR2 FQGNSA. The CDR3 covers 14 residues. V dropped 4 bases and J dropped 4 bases, with 13 bases sitting between them. The CDR3 reads CASSYRAVLTEAFF. The CDR3 coding sequence is TGTGCCAGCAGCTACAGGGCGGTACTCACTGAAGCTTTCTTT.

This chain links TRBV6-5 with TRBJ1-6; D ambiguous. This CDR3 region has 15 residues. CDR1 MNHEY and CDR2 SVGAGI come from the germline V gene. Trimming cost V 3 bases and J 2 bases, with 8 bases left between them. CDR3 sequence: CASSYNSPYNSPLHF. The CDR3 nucleotides are TGTGCCAGCAGTTATAACAGTCCCTATAATTCACCCCTCCACTTT.

V usage is TRBV6-6 and J usage is TRBJ1-3; no firm D call. The CDR3 length is 13 residues. CDR1 is MNHNY, CDR2 SVGAGI, per germline (reference sequence). The ends were cut back, 8 bases at V and 4 bases at J, with 12 bases in the middle. Here the CDR3 DNA reads TGTGCCAGCGGCACAGAGAACGGAAACACCATATATTTT. Translating gives CASGTENGNTIYF.